One T cell receptor (beta chain) is described in this entry. Methods used by the authors: Estimation of nucleated cell counts was performed using reference gene primer amplification. Profiled with immunoSEQ multiplex PCR; TCRdb holds only in-frame clones, not every one. The V and J calls and clone size were taken over from that table, and D and trimming were inferred from the DNA. Among 100,000 to 150,000 clones listed, around 83% were seen once. This record belongs to a study of blood T cell repertoires in COVID-19. Background on the study: Acute-phase and convalescent COVID-19 samples originated in the United States, Italy and Spain. Sources were T cells, B-cell-depleted T cells, or PBMCs; the material itself was cDNA or gDNA.

V lost 2 bases and J lost 5, with 18 bases in between. Germline V CDR1 and CDR2: LGHDT, YNNKEL (reference sequence). The length of the CDR3 is 16 residues. The chain employs TRBV3-1 (or the pseudogene TRBV3-2) and TRBJ2-5; perhaps TRBD1 as D (6 bases). This receptor was taken from a man aged 40-49 years with active or convalescent COVID-19. The sample comprised peripheral blood. CDR3 bases: TGTGCCAGCAGCCAACGTTCCGCCAGGGGCAGTGAGACCCAGTACTTC. Amino acids: CASSQRSARGSETQYF.